The 11 T cell receptor beta chains below were found in one sample sequenced in a study of T-cell memory formation after mild COVID-19 (dated by TCRdb to the early 2020s). The method was 5' RACE. Sequencing instrument: Illumina NovaSeq 6000. TCRdb reanalyzed the raw reads on its own, using fastp at Q25 for trimming and MiXCR for clone calling, and kept in-frame beta chains. Each entry is one CDR3 protein sequence, shown with its most common DNA and genes. The sample data list fewer than 250,000 distinct CDR3 sequences, and approximately 15% of these were observed just once. The ten largest clones take up less than 2.5% of the sample. The specimen sequenced was PBMCs or a T cell subset sorted from them (not recorded which). The receptors shown here come from an adult woman who had mild COVID-19 (a few samples of this study predate the infection). The sample titles of this study are shuffled in the database, so cell type and time point are left out; the donor was told from shared clones.

This clonotype turned up a few times. V gene TRBV4-1 combines with J gene TRBJ2-3; D ambiguous. In germline, CDR1 is MGHRA, CDR2 YSYEKL. Trimming removed 1 base from V and 5 bases from J, with 10 bases in between. CDR3 length: 14 residues. CDR3 bases: TGCGCCAGCAGCCAAGTGCAGGCAAAAGATACGCAGTATTTT. It specifies CASSQVQAKDTQYF.

Only a few counts were recorded for this clonotype. The chain has TRBV5-1 and TRBJ2-1, with D uncertain. Trimming cost V 0 bases and J 5 bases, with 9 bases left between them. Germline CDR1 reads SGHRS; CDR2 reads YFSETQ. The CDR3 totals 14 residues. CDR3 DNA sequence: TGCGCCAGCAGCTTGGCGAACAGAGACAATGAGCAGTTCTTC. It codes for CASSLANRDNEQFF. Supplemented by reference TRBV5-1 and TRBJ2-1, the full variable domain reads KAGVTQTPRYLIKTRGQQVTLSCSPISGHRSVSWYQQTPGQGLQFLFEYFSETQRNKGNFPGRFSGRQFSNSRSEMNVSTLELGDSALYLCASSLANRDNEQFFGPGTRLTVL.

The V gene is TRBV15, the J gene TRBJ2-3; D assignment may be TRBD1 or TRBD2 (6 bases each). In germline, CDR1 is LNHNV, CDR2 YYDKDF (reference sequence). Trimming shortened V by 1 base and J by 5 bases, and 13 bases separated the two germline ends. The CDR3 consists of 15 residues. The CDR3 here is CATSRGGGKGDTQYF. CDR3 coding DNA: TGTGCCACCAGCAGAGGAGGGGGGAAAGGAGATACGCAGTATTTT.

V gene TRBV4-1 combines with J gene TRBJ1-6; D ambiguous. The ends were cut back, 0 bases at V and 14 bases at J, with 17 bases in the middle. Germline assignment: CDR1 MGHRA and CDR2 YSYEKL. CDR3 length equals 15 residues. Here the CDR3 reads CASSQEAVVPGALHF. The CDR3 DNA sequence: TGCGCCAGCAGCCAAGAGGCGGTGGTCCCCGGGGCCCTCCACTTT.

This clonotype has more than one count but fewer than ten. Here the CDR3 reads CASSLGVRAGGMNTEAFF. The CDR3 DNA is TGTGCCAGCAGTTTAGGAGTGAGGGCAGGGGGCATGAACACTGAAGCTTTCTTT. The rearrangement joins TRBV12-3 or TRBV12-4 to TRBJ1-1, with 8 bases that match TRBD1. CDR3 size: 18 residues. Trimming removed 1 base from V and 0 bases from J; junction bases left unmatched: 10.

This chain uses TRBV11-2 with TRBJ1-1; D is uncertain. This CDR3 contains 12 residues. Germline values: CDR1 SGHAT, CDR2 FQNNGV. V was shortened by 5 bases and J by 9 bases, with 13 bases between the two germline ends. CDR3 in amino acids: CASSGVVRKAFF. DNA for the CDR3: TGTGCCAGCAGCGGAGTAGTAAGGAAAGCTTTCTTT.

A few counts support this clonotype. The chain couples TRBV3-1 to TRBJ1-2; D gene ambiguous. Deletions cut 0 bases from V and 2 bases from J, with 7 bases between. The CDR3 contains 14 residues. Looked up from germline, CDR1 is LGHDT and CDR2 is YNNKEL (reference sequence). The DNA for the CDR3 is TGTGCCAGCAGCCAAGATGGCGGGAACTATGGCTACACCTTC. Its protein product is CASSQDGGNYGYTF.

The sample holds one count of this clonotype. The chain joins TRBV2 to TRBJ2-3; 12 positions agree with TRBD2. CDR1 is SNHLY and CDR2 is FYNNEI in the germline V gene. The J segment lost 2 bases and the V segment lost 1 base, leaving 7 bases of the junction unmatched. The CDR3 spans 18 residues. The CDR3 region is CASSEVRGLAGNTDTQYF. CDR3 bases: TGTGCCAGCAGTGAAGTTCGCGGACTAGCGGGAAACACAGATACGCAGTATTTT.

This clonotype was seen more than once but under ten times. The J gene is TRBJ1-4, the V gene TRBV7-9, with no clear D. The length of the CDR3 is 16 residues. V lost 5 bases and J lost 8, with 21 bases in between. Germline V CDR1 and CDR2: SEHNR, FQNEAQ (reference sequence). The CDR3 DNA reads as TGTGCCAGCAGCCCCCAAACCCGGGAAAAAGTAGAAAAACTGTTTTTT. This encodes CASSPQTREKVEKLFF.

CDR3 sequence reads: CASSQTGTSAYNEQFF. The DNA for the CDR3 is TGTGCCAGCAGTCAAACCGGGACTAGCGCTTACAATGAGCAGTTCTTC. This chain joins TRBV12-3 or TRBV12-4 and TRBJ2-1, with 10 bases aligning to TRBD2. V gave up 5 bases and J gave up 4 bases; unmatched junction bases: 8. The CDR3 loop spans 16 amino acids.

V usage is TRBV20-1 and J usage is TRBJ2-3; 8 bases are a match to TRBD2. Unmatched junction bases numbered 7, after V lost 4 bases and J lost 4 bases. This CDR3 spans 14 amino acids. CDR1 is DFQATT, CDR2 SNEGSKA, per germline (reference sequence). This CDR3 is CSAIRGGWADTQYF. In nucleotides, the CDR3 is TGCAGTGCTATACGGGGGGGCTGGGCAGATACGCAGTATTTT.